Listed here are 11 T cell receptor beta chains from one sample, sequenced in a study of liver allograft versus peripheral blood T cells. Across the study: Liver transplant recipients had T cell receptor repertoires compared between transplanted liver and peripheral blood.

Via MiXCR, TCRdb re-called the reads, giving one row per CDR3 protein. Of 8,500 or so distinct CDR3 sequences detected, roughly 26% appear once; the ten largest clones hold 7.5% to 9%. The receptors originated from a human patient who had a liver transplant. The graft donor may have given rise to some T cells.

This clonotype is medium-sized by share. V is TRBV6-1 and J is TRBJ1-1; no firm D call. The germline V gene has CDR1 MNHNS and CDR2 SASEGT. Between the trimmed V and J ends, which lost 10 bases and 1 base, there was a span of 13 bases. This CDR3 region has 13 residues. The CDR3 DNA is TGTGCCATCTCCCGGGAGCGGAACACTGAAGCTTTCTTT. Residues: CAISRERNTEAFF.

This chain connects TRBV6-1 to TRBJ1-1; D gene ambiguous. The CDR3 is 13 amino acids. Germline V gene sequence: CDR1 MNHNS, CDR2 SASEGT. V was clipped by 5 bases and J by 1 base, with 8 bases between them. CDR3 amino acids: CASSPSGNTEAFF. The CDR3 region has the DNA TGTGCCAGCAGTCCCTCGGGGAACACTGAAGCTTTCTTT.

This clonotype was seen more than once but under ten times. The V gene is TRBV6-5, the J gene TRBJ2-3; TRBD2 matches at 8 bases. There are 14 residues in the CDR3. J gave up 4 bases and V 2 bases, and 2 bases lay outside the gene matches. The germline gives CDR1 MNHEY, CDR2 SVGAGI. The CDR3 nucleotides are TGTGCCAGCAGTTACGGGACTAGTTCAGATACGCAGTATTTT. Its protein is CASSYGTSSDTQYF.

This clonotype was detected ten times or more. J is TRBJ1-2 and V is TRBV12-3 or TRBV12-4; 7 positions match TRBD1. V lost 4 bases and J lost 6; bases outside the gene matches: 14. The CDR3 runs 16 residues. The CDR3 DNA follows: TGTGCCAGCAGTTCCAATGGGGGACAGAGTACCAATGGCTACACCTTC. Encoded protein: CASSSNGGQSTNGYTF.

The chain combines TRBV20-1 with TRBJ2-1; tentatively, D is TRBD1 or TRBD2 (6 bases each). Deletions cut 1 base from V and 0 bases from J, with 16 bases between. Per the germline V gene, CDR1 is DFQATT and CDR2 is SNEGSKA (reference sequence). This CDR3 comprises 17 residues. For the CDR3, the DNA is TGCAGTGCTAGAGTATTTGGGGGGCCGAGCTCCTACAATGAGCAGTTCTTC. This codes for CSARVFGGPSSYNEQFF.

This chain connects TRBV27 to TRBJ2-7; D gene ambiguous. The CDR3 has 14 residues. Germline loops: CDR1 MNHEY, CDR2 SMNVEV (reference sequence). Trimming stripped 6 bases from V and 5 bases from J, with 17 bases between. The CDR3 DNA sequence: TGTGCCAGCAGGAGGTTCGGAACATGGAACGAGCAGTACTTC. It is translated as CASRRFGTWNEQYF.

In this sample, this clonotype turned up a few times. V gene TRBV12-3 or TRBV12-4 combines with J gene TRBJ2-5; 13 bases fit TRBD2. The CDR3 sequence is 14 residues long. The V and J ends lost 8 bases and 1 base, in that order; junction bases with no gene match: 1. Here the CDR3 DNA reads TGTGCCAGCCGACTAGCGGGGGGCCAAGAGACCCAGTACTTC. Amino acids: CASRLAGGQETQYF.

V is TRBV7-2 and J is TRBJ2-1; 14 positions match TRBD2. Germline CDR1 SGHTA, CDR2 FQGNSA. CDR3 length equals 18 residues. V shed 4 bases and J 9 bases; nucleotides not matched to a gene: 14. The CDR3 sequence is CASSWRPGTSGRLGEQFF. The CDR3 nucleotides are TGTGCCAGCAGCTGGAGGCCCGGGACTAGCGGGAGACTTGGTGAGCAGTTCTTC.

This clonotype was counted between two and nine times. V is TRBV19 and J is TRBJ1-1, with a tentative D call TRBD1 (5 bases). The CDR3 totals 16 residues. Germline-derived CDR1 and CDR2 are LNHDA and SQIVND (reference sequence). V lost 5 bases, J lost 4 bases, and 20 bases lay in between. The CDR3 nucleotides are TGTGCCAGTAGTCGCCTTCGGGGCCGGTCGGGCACTGAAGCTTTCTTT. It codes for CASSRLRGRSGTEAFF. The full variable domain, with the rest looked up from reference TRBV19 and TRBJ1-1, is DGGITQSPKYLFRKEGQNVTLSCEQNLNHDAMYWYRQDPGQGLRLIYYSQIVNDFQKGDIAEGYSVSREKKESFPLTVTSAQKNPTAFYLCASSRLRGRSGTEAFFGQGTRLTVV.

This clonotype qualifies as medium-sized. CDR3 bases: TGTGCCATCAGTGAGTCGAATCCTGGGACGGCGATAAATCAGCCCCAGCATTTT. It yields the protein CAISESNPGTAINQPQHF. The chain is built from TRBV10-3 and TRBJ1-5; TRBD1 is a possible D gene (5 bases). Germline V gene data show CDR1 as ENHRY and CDR2 as SYGVKD. CDR3 length: 18 amino acids. V lost 0 bases, J lost 4 bases, and 19 bases lay in between.

This clonotype was seen a handful of times. The chain joins TRBV6-1 to TRBJ2-3, with TRBD2 matching over 12 bases. In germline, CDR1 is MNHNS, CDR2 SASEGT. The CDR3 sequence is 15 residues long. V gave up 7 bases and J gave up 5 bases; unmatched junction bases: 7. In DNA, the CDR3 is TGTGCCAGCATCAGACTAGCGGGAGTCGGAGATACGCAGTATTTT. Protein sequence: CASIRLAGVGDTQYF.